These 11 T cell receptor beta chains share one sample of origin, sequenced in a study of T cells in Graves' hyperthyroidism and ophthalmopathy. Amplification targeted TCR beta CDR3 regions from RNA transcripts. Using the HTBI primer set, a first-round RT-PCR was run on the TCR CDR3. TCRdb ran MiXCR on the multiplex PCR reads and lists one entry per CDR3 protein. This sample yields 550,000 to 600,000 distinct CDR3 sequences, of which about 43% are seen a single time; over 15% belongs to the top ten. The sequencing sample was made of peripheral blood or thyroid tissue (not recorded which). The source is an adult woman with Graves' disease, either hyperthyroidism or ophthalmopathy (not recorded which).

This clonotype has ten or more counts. This chain's CDR3 is CASSDNNETQYF. CDR3 in DNA: TGTGCCAGCAGTGATAACAACGAGACCCAGTACTTC. The rearrangement joins TRBV2 to TRBJ2-5; D not resolved. CDR1 is SNHLY and CDR2 is FYNNEI in the germline V gene. The CDR3 has 12 residues. The V end was cut by 3 bases, the J end by 5 bases, with 7 bases between.

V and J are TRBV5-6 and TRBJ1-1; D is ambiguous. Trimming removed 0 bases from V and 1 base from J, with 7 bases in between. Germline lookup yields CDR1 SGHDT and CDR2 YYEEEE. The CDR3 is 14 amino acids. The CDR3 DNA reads TGTGCCAGCAGCTTGGGGTTTGAGAACACTGAAGCTTTCTTT. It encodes CASSLGFENTEAFF.

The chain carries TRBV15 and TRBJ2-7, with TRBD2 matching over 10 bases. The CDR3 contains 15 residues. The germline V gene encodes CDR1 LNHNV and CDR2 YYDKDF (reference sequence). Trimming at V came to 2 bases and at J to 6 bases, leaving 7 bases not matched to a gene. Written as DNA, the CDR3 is TGTGCCACCAGCAGACCTCTAGCGGGAGATGTCGAGCAGTACTTC. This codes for CATSRPLAGDVEQYF.

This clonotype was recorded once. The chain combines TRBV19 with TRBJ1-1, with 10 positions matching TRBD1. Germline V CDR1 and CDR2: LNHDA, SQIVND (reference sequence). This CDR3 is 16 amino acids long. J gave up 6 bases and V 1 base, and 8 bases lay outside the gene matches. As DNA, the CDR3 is TGTGCCAGTAGTATAGGGACAGGGGGGGCTAAGGCTGAAGCTTTCTTT. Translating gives CASSIGTGGAKAEAFF.

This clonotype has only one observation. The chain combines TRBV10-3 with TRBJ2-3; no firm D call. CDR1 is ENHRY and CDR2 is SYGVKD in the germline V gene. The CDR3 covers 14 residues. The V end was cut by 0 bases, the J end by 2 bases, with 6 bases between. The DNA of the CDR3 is TGTGCCATCAGTGAGTCTCGAAACACAGATACGCAGTATTTT. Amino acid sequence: CAISESRNTDTQYF.

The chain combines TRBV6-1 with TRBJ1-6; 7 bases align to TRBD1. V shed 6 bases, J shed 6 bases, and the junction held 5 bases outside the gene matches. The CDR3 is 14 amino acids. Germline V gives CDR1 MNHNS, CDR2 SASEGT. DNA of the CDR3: TGTGCCAGCAGGATCCGGGACAGTAATTCACCCCTCCACTTT. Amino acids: CASRIRDSNSPLHF.

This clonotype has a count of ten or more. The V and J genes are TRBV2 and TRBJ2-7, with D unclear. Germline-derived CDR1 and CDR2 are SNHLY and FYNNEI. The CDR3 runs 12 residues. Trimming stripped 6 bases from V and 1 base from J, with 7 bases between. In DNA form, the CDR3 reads TGTGCCAGCAGGGTAGGATCCTACGAGCAGTACTTC. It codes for CASRVGSYEQYF.

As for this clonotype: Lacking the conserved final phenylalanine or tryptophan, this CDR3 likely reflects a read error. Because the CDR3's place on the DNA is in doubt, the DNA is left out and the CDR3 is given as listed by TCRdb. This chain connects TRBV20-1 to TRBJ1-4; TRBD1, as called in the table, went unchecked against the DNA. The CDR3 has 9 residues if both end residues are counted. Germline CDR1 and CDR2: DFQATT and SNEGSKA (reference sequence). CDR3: CSAAPGYRV.

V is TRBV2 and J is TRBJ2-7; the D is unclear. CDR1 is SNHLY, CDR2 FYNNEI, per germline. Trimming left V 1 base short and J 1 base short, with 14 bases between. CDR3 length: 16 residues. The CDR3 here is CASSEESRAGSYEQYF. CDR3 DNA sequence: TGTGCCAGCAGTGAAGAGTCCCGGGCCGGGTCCTACGAGCAGTACTTC.

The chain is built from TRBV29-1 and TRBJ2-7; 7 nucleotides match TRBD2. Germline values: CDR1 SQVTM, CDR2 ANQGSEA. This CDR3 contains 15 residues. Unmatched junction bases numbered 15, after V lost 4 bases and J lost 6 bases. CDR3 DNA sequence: TGCAGCGTTGGGCGGGACTACCTCGGAGGAACCGAGCAGTACTTC. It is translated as CSVGRDYLGGTEQYF.

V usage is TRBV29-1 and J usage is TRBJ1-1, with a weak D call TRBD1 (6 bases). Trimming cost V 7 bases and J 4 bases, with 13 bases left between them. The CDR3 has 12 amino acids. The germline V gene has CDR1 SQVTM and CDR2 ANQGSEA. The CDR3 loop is CSAFTGITEAFF. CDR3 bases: TGCAGCGCCTTCACAGGGATCACTGAAGCTTTCTTT.